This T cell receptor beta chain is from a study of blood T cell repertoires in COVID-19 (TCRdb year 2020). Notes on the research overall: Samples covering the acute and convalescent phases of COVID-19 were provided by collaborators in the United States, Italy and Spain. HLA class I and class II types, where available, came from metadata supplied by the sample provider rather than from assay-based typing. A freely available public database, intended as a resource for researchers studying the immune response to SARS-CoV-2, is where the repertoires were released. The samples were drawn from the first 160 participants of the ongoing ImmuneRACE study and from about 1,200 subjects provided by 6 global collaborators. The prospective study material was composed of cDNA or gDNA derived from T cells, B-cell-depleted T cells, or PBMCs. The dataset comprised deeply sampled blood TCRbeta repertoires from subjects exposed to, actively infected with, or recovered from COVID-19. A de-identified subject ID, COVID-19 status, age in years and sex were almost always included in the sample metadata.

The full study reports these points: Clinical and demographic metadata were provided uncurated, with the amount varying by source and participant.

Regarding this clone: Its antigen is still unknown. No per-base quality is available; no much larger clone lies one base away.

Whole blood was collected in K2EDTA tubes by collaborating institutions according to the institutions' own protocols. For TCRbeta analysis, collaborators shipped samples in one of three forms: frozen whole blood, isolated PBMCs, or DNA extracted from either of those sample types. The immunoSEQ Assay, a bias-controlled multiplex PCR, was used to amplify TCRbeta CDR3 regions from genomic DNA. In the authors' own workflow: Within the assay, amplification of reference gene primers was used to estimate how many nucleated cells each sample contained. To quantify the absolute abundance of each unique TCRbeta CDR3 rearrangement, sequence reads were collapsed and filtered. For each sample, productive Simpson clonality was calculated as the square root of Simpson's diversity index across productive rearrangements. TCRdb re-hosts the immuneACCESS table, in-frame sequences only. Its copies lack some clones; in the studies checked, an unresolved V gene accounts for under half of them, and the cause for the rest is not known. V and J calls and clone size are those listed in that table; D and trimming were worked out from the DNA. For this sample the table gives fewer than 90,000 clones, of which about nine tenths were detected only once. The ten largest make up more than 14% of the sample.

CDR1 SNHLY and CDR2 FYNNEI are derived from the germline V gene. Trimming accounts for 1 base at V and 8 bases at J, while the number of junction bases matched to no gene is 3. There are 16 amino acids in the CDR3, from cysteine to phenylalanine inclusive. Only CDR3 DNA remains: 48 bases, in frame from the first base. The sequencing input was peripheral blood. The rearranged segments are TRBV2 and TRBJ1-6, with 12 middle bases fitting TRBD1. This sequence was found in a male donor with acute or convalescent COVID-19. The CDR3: CASSEVGTGGDSPLHF. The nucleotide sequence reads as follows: TGTGCCAGCAGTGAAGTAGGGACAGGGGGCGATTCACCCCTCCACTTT.